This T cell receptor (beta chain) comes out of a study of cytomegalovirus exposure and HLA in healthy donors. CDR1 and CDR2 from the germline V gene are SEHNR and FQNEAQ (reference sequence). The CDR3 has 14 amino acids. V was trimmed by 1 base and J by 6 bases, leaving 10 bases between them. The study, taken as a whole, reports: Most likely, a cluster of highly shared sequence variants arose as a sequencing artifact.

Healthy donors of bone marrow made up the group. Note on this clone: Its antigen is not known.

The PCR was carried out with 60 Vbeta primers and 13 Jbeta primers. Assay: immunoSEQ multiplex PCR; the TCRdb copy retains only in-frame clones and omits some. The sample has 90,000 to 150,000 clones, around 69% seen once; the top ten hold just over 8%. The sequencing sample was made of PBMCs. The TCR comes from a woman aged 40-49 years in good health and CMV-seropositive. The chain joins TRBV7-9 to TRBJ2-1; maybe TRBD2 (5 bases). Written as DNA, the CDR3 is TGTGCCAGCAGCTTAGGAGGGTCTACCAATGAGCAGTTCTTC. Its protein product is CASSLGGSTNEQFF. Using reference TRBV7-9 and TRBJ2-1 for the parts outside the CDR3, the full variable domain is DTGVSQNPRHKITKRGQNVTFRCDPISEHNRLYWYRQTLGQGPEFLTYFQNEAQLEKSRLLSDRFSAERPKGSFSTLEIQRTEQGDSAMYLCASSLGGSTNEQFFGPGTRLTVL.